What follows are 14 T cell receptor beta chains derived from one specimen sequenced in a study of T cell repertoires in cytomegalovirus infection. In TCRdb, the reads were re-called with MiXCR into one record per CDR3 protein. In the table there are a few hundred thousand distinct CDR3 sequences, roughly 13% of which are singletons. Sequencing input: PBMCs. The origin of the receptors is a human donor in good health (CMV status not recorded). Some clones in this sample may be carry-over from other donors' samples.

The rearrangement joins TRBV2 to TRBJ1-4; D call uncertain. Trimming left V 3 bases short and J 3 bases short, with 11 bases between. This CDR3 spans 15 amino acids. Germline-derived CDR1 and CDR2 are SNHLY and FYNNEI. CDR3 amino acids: CASSDLTASNEKLFF. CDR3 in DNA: TGTGCCAGCAGTGATTTAACGGCCTCTAATGAAAAACTGTTTTTT.

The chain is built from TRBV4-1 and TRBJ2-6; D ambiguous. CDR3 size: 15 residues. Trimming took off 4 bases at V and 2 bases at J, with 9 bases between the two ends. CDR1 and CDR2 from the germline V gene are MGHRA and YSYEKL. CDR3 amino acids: CASSPTETGANVLTF. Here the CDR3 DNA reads TGCGCCAGCAGCCCAACGGAAACTGGGGCCAACGTCCTGACTTTC.

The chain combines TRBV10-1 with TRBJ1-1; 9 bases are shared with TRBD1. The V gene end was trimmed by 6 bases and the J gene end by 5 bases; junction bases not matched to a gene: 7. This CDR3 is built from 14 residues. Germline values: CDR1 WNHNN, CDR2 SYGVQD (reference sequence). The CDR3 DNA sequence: TGCGCCAGCAGCCAACAGGGGGCCGGGACTGAAGCTTTCTTT. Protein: CASSQQGAGTEAFF.

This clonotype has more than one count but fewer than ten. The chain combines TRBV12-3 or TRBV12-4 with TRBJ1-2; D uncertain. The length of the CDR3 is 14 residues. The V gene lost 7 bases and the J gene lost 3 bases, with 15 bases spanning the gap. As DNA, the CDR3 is TGTGCCAGCATCGACGGCCCGGTGGACTATGGCTACACCTTC. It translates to CASIDGPVDYGYTF.

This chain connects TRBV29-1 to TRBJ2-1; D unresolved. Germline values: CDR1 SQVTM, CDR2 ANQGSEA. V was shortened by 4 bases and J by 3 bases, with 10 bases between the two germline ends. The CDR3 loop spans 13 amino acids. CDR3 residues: CSVVGRYYNEQFF. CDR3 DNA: TGCAGCGTTGTGGGCAGGTACTACAATGAGCAGTTCTTC.

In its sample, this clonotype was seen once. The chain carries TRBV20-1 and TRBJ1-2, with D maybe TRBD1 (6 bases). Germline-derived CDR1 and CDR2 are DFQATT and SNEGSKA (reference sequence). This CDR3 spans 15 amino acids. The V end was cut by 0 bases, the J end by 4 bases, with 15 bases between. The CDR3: CSARDPRQAVYGYTF. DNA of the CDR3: TGCAGTGCTAGAGATCCGAGACAGGCCGTCTATGGCTACACCTTC.

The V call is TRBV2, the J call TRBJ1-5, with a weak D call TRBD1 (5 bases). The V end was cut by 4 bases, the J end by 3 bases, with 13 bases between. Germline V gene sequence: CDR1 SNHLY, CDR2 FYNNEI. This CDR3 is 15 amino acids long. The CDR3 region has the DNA TGTGCCAGCAGTGTTGGCAGGGCCTCCAATCAGCCCCAGCATTTT. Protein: CASSVGRASNQPQHF.

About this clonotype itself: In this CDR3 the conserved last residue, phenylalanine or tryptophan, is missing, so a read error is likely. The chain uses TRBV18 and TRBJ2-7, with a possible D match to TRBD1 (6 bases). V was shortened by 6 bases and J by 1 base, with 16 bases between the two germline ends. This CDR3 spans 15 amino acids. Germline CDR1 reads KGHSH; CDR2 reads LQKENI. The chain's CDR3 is CASSEYRDKSYEQYL. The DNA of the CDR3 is TGTGCCAGCTCGGAGTACCGGGACAAATCCTACGAGCAGTACTTG.

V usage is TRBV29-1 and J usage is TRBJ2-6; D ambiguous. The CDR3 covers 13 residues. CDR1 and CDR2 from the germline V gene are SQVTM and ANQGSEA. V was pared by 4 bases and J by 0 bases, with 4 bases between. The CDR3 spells CSVAFSGANVLTF. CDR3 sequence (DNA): TGCAGCGTTGCATTCTCTGGGGCCAACGTCCTGACTTTC.

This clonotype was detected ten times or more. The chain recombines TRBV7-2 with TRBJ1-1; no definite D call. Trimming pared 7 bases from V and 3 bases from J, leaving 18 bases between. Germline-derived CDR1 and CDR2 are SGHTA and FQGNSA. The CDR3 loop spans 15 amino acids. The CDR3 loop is CASIMLRSADTEAFF. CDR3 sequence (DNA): TGTGCCAGCATCATGCTTCGATCGGCGGACACTGAAGCTTTCTTT.

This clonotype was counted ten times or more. In DNA, the CDR3 is TGTGCCAGCAGTGAAATCAACGACCTAGGCGATGGCTACACCTTC. It specifies CASSEINDLGDGYTF. The J gene is TRBJ1-2, the V gene TRBV6-1; D gene ambiguous. Per the germline V gene, CDR1 is MNHNS and CDR2 is SASEGT. This CDR3 is 15 amino acids long. V dropped 2 bases and J dropped 6 bases, with 16 bases sitting between them.

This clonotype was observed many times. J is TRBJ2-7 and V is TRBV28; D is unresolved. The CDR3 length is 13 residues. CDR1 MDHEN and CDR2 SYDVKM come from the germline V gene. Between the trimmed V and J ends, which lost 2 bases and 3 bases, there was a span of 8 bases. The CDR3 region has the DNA TGTGCCAGCAGTTTAACGGCGAACTACGAGCAGTACTTC. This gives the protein CASSLTANYEQYF. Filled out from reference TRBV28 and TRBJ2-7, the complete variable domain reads DVKVTQSSRYLVKRTGEKVFLECVQDMDHENMFWYRQDPGLGLRLIYFSYDVKMKEKGDIPEGYSVSREKKERFSLILESASTNQTSMYLCASSLTANYEQYFGPGTRLTVT.

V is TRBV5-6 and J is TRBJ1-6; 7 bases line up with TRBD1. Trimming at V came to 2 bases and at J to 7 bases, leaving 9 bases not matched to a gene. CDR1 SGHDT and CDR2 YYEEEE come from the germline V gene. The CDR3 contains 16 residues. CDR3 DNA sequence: TGTGCCAGCAGCTTCGCCTGGGACAGAGAAAATTCACCCCTCCACTTT. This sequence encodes CASSFAWDRENSPLHF.

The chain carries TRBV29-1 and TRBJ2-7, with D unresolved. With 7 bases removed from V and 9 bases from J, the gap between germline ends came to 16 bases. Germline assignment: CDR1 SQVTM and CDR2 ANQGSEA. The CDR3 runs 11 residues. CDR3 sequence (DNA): TGCAGCGCCCAGACCGGCCTCGGGCAGTACTTC. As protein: CSAQTGLGQYF.